What follows are 21 T cell receptor beta chains derived from one specimen sequenced in a study of cytomegalovirus exposure and HLA in healthy donors. The PCR made use of 60 Vbeta and 13 Jbeta primers. Profiled with immunoSEQ multiplex PCR; TCRdb holds only in-frame clones, not every one. The sample comprises around 200,000 clones, about 74% of which are singletons, and less than 20% rests with the top ten. The sample was PBMCs. The receptors stem from a man aged 35 to 55 in good health and CMV-seronegative.

The V and J genes are TRBV5-1 and TRBJ2-5; 7 nucleotides align to TRBD2. CDR3 length: 15 residues. Unmatched junction bases numbered 7, after V lost 0 bases and J lost 5 bases. Germline loops: CDR1 SGHRS, CDR2 YFSETQ. The CDR3 DNA is TGCGCCAGCAGCTTGGCCGAGGGAGGGATGGAGACCCAGTACTTC. Amino acids: CASSLAEGGMETQYF.

This chain links TRBV15 with TRBJ1-6, with D uncertain. In germline, CDR1 is LNHNV, CDR2 YYDKDF (reference sequence). The CDR3 spans 14 residues. Between the trimmed V and J ends, which lost 5 bases and 8 bases, there was a span of 13 bases. In nucleotides, the CDR3 is TGTGCCACCAGCTCGGGATTGAGGGATTCACCCCTCCACTTT. Its translation: CATSSGLRDSPLHF.

The rearrangement uses TRBV11-2 and TRBJ1-2; unclear D gene. The CDR3 has 13 amino acids. V was clipped by 1 base and J by 8 bases, with 11 bases between them. Germline V gives CDR1 SGHAT, CDR2 FQNNGV. This CDR3 reads CASSLVSQLGYTF. As DNA, the CDR3 is TGTGCCAGCAGCTTAGTTTCTCAGTTGGGCTACACCTTC.

V usage is TRBV7-6 and J usage is TRBJ2-1; TRBD2 matches at 7 bases. The CDR3 has 16 amino acids. CDR1 is SGHVS and CDR2 is FNYEAQ in the germline V gene. J gave up 2 bases and V 5 bases, and 9 bases lay outside the gene matches. As DNA, the CDR3 is TGTGCCAGCAGCAAGGGGAGGGGTCACCCCTACAATGAGCAGTTCTTC. Its translation is CASSKGRGHPYNEQFF.

This clone was seen a few times. Here the CDR3 DNA reads TGCGCCAGCAGCCCTTCGGCGGGGGGGCCGGGCAACACCGGGGAGCTGTTTTTT. Encoded protein: CASSPSAGGPGNTGELFF. The chain employs TRBV4-3 and TRBJ2-2; TRBD2 matches at 9 bases. Germline CDR1 LGHNA, CDR2 YSLEER. The CDR3 totals 18 residues. Trimming cost V 4 bases and J 2 bases; bases outside gene matches: 11.

This rearrangement joins TRBV6-6 to TRBJ2-1; TRBD2 agrees at 12 bases. Germline trimming cut 4 bases from V and 7 bases from J; bases unmatched to any gene: 8. CDR1 MNHNY and CDR2 SVGAGI come from the germline V gene (reference sequence). The CDR3 has 16 amino acids. CDR3 nucleotide sequence: TGTGCCAGCAGTTGGGGGACTAGCGGGTCTGGGAATGAGCAGTTCTTC. Protein sequence: CASSWGTSGSGNEQFF.

The rearrangement uses TRBV29-1 and TRBJ2-7, with 11 bases fitting TRBD1. The CDR3 length is 12 residues. V gave up 6 bases and J gave up 4 bases; unmatched junction bases: 2. From germline, CDR1 is SQVTM and CDR2 ANQGSEA. CDR3 loop: CSVDRGPYEQYF. CDR3 nucleotides: TGCAGCGTGGACAGGGGGCCTTACGAGCAGTACTTC.

J is TRBJ1-5 and V is TRBV16; TRBD1 is a possible D gene (5 bases). From germline, CDR1 is KGHSY and CDR2 FQNENV. The CDR3 spans 14 residues. V shed 2 bases and J shed 5 bases, with 10 bases lying between them. CDR3 sequence (DNA): TGTGCCAGCAGCCAACCCGACAGTTATCAGCCCCAGCATTTT. Its protein product is CASSQPDSYQPQHF.

V and J are TRBV19 and TRBJ2-1, with 7 bases identical to TRBD2. The trim removed 2 bases at V and 4 bases at J, leaving 5 bases unmatched. Per germline, CDR1 LNHDA and CDR2 SQIVND (reference sequence). This CDR3 contains 15 residues. Here the CDR3 reads CASSILGGVYNEQFF. CDR3 nucleotides: TGTGCCAGTAGTATATTGGGGGGGGTATACAATGAGCAGTTCTTC.

In its sample, this clone was seen a few times. The chain recombines TRBV5-4 with TRBJ1-1; 9 bases fit TRBD1. The junction had 4 bases not matched to a gene; V was cut back by 6 bases and J by 4 bases. Germline V gives CDR1 SGHNT, CDR2 YYREEE (reference sequence). This CDR3 is built from 13 residues. The CDR3 reads CASIGTGLTEAFF. The CDR3 bases are TGTGCCAGCATCGGGACAGGGCTCACTGAAGCTTTCTTT.

This chain's CDR3 is CASSPTANVLTF. As DNA, the CDR3 is TGTGCCAGCAGCCCTACGGCCAACGTCCTGACTTTC. J is TRBJ2-6 and V is TRBV14; D uncertain. This CDR3 comprises 12 residues. Trimming took 4 bases from V and 6 from J, leaving 4 bases between them. Germline V gene sequence: CDR1 SGHDN, CDR2 FVKESK.

As for this clone: Other DNA sequences in the same sample also yield this CDR3. The chain uses TRBV7-9 and TRBJ1-3, with D unresolved. Per germline, CDR1 SEHNR and CDR2 FQNEAQ (reference sequence). This CDR3 spans 12 amino acids. V gave up 5 bases and J gave up 1 base, with 3 bases separating them. In DNA form, the CDR3 reads TGTGCCAGCAGCCCGTCTGGAAACACCATATATTTT. Translating it yields CASSPSGNTIYF.

The chain has TRBV2 and TRBJ1-2; 7 bases fit TRBD1. The ends lost 6 bases at V and 0 bases at J; junction bases unmatched: 10. The CDR3 has 16 amino acids. The germline V gene encodes CDR1 SNHLY and CDR2 FYNNEI. The CDR3 reads CASSALVDRPNYGYTF. The DNA of the CDR3 is TGTGCCAGCAGCGCTTTGGTGGACAGGCCTAACTATGGCTACACCTTC.

This clone was counted only a few times. The chain uses TRBV9 and TRBJ2-1, with 10 bases aligning to TRBD2. Germline V gene lookup returns CDR1 SGDLS and CDR2 YYNGEE. The CDR3 totals 17 residues. The V and J ends lost 0 bases and 6 bases, in that order; junction bases with no gene match: 9. CDR3 residues: CASSVGASGSFANEQFF. CDR3 in DNA: TGTGCCAGCAGCGTAGGGGCTAGCGGGAGTTTTGCCAATGAGCAGTTCTTC.

V is TRBV15 and J is TRBJ1-5; 10 nucleotides line up with TRBD1. The J segment lost 5 bases and the V segment lost 4 bases, leaving 8 bases of the junction unmatched. The CDR3 runs 16 residues. Looked up from germline, CDR1 is LNHNV and CDR2 is YYDKDF (reference sequence). This CDR3 reads CATSKGQGRIDQPQHF. The CDR3 region has the DNA TGTGCCACCAGCAAGGGACAGGGGAGGATCGATCAGCCCCAGCATTTT.

The chain combines TRBV13 with TRBJ1-6; D might be TRBD1 (6 bases). From germline, CDR1 is PRHDT and CDR2 FYEKMQ (reference sequence). V was cut by 3 bases and J by 7 bases, with 16 bases left in between. This CDR3 region has 16 residues. The DNA of the CDR3 is TGTGCCAGCAGCTTCCGGACAGCGAGGTTCAATTCACCCCTCCACTTT. It is translated as CASSFRTARFNSPLHF.

V usage is TRBV7-2 and J usage is TRBJ1-2; D is uncertain. V lost 0 bases and J lost 4, with 9 bases in between. Germline V gene data show CDR1 as SGHTA and CDR2 as FQGNSA. CDR3 length equals 14 residues. The CDR3 sequence: CASSLAGSGYGYTF. CDR3 nucleotide sequence: TGTGCCAGCAGCTTAGCAGGGAGTGGCTATGGCTACACCTTC.

The chain combines TRBV6-5 with TRBJ1-2; the D gene is possibly TRBD1 (6 bases). Per the germline V gene, CDR1 is MNHEY and CDR2 is SVGAGI. V was cut by 2 bases and J by 6 bases, with 10 bases left in between. The CDR3 is 13 residues long. The DNA for the CDR3 is TGTGCCAGCAGTTACAGGACAGCCCATGGCTACACCTTC. Encoded protein: CASSYRTAHGYTF.

The chain links TRBV19 to TRBJ2-5; D uncertain. CDR1 and CDR2 (germline): LNHDA, SQIVND (reference sequence). The CDR3 has 13 amino acids. V was pared by 6 bases and J by 5 bases, with 13 bases between. The CDR3 sequence is CASSLTRRETQYF. DNA for the CDR3: TGTGCCAGTAGCTTAACTCGGCGGGAGACCCAGTACTTC.

V and J are TRBV19 and TRBJ2-7, with TRBD2 identical over 8 bases. CDR1 is LNHDA and CDR2 is SQIVND in the germline V gene (reference sequence). V lost 4 bases to trimming and J lost 2 bases; unmatched junction nucleotides: 1. The CDR3 length is 13 residues. CDR3 region: CASSTGLAYEQYF. The DNA of the CDR3 is TGTGCCAGTAGTACGGGACTAGCCTACGAGCAGTACTTC.

The V call is TRBV30, the J call TRBJ2-3; 9 bases are shared with TRBD1. The CDR3 has 14 amino acids. After removal of 5 bases from V and 0 bases from J, the junction contained 3 bases not matched to a gene. In germline, CDR1 is GTSNPN, CDR2 SVGIG (reference sequence). The CDR3 is CAWGQGFSTDTQYF. In DNA, the CDR3 is TGTGCCTGGGGACAGGGGTTTAGCACAGATACGCAGTATTTT.